The following is a T cell receptor beta chain sequence with its context. This record comes from a study of blood T cell repertoires in COVID-19. Across the whole study: Nucleic acid was either cDNA or gDNA, and it came from T cells, B-cell-depleted T cells, or PBMCs.

CDR3 size: 11 residues. The ends were cut back, 3 bases at V and 5 bases at J, with 2 bases in the middle. Some clones are missing from TCRdb's copy, which holds only in-frame ones; the method was immunoSEQ multiplex PCR. The sample shows tens of thousands of clones, around 83% of them seen only once. The TCR comes from a human donor in a cohort sampled during active COVID-19. The chain carries TRBV12-3 or TRBV12-4 and TRBJ2-1; D is unresolved. The specimen was peripheral blood. CDR3 residues: CASSFNNEQFF. The CDR3 bases are TGTGCCAGCAGTTTTAACAATGAGCAGTTCTTC.